These 32 T cell receptor beta chains were sequenced from one sample in a study of blood T cell repertoires in COVID-19. Sequencing used immunoSEQ multiplex PCR; TCRdb keeps in-frame clones, though not all of them. The repertoire holds under 200,000 clones, 90% to 95% seen once, with 0.45% to 0.65% in the top ten. Source material: peripheral blood. The receptors were sampled from a man aged 45-65 years with acute or convalescent COVID-19.

This clone was picked up a small number of times. The chain is built from TRBV11-2 and TRBJ2-5; D remains unclear. Trimming removed 7 bases at V and 1 base at J, with 13 bases between. In germline, CDR1 is SGHAT, CDR2 FQNNGV. The CDR3 sequence is 14 residues long. CDR3 coding DNA: TGTGCCAGCACCCTTACTCCATCCCAAGAGACCCAGTACTTC. This codes for CASTLTPSQETQYF.

The chain joins TRBV27 to TRBJ2-5; weak D call: TRBD2 (5 bases). Germline-derived CDR1 and CDR2 are MNHEY and SMNVEV (reference sequence). Deletions cut 2 bases from V and 4 bases from J, with 11 bases between. The CDR3 spans 14 residues. Here the CDR3 DNA reads TGTGCCAGCAGTTTAGAGGGTAGGGTAGAGACCCAGTACTTC. Translated, it gives CASSLEGRVETQYF.

This clone was recorded once. This chain uses TRBV11-2 with TRBJ1-3; no definite D call. Per the germline V gene, CDR1 is SGHAT and CDR2 is FQNNGV. The CDR3 is 14 residues long. V was shortened by 1 base and J by 0 bases, with 4 bases between the two germline ends. For the CDR3, the DNA is TGTGCCAGCAGCTTAGCGGGCTCTGGAAACACCATATATTTT. Translating it yields CASSLAGSGNTIYF.

The V call is TRBV3-1 (or the pseudogene TRBV3-2), the J call TRBJ1-2; the D gene is possibly TRBD1 (5 bases). The CDR3 is 15 residues long. Trimming left V 2 bases short and J 4 bases short, with 14 bases between. Germline V lookup: CDR1 LGHDT, CDR2 YNNKEL (reference sequence). CDR3 nucleotide sequence: TGTGCCAGCAGCCAATCGGGGGATTATAGCTATGGCTACACCTTC. Its translation: CASSQSGDYSYGYTF.

The CDR3 DNA reads TGTGCCAGCAGTCCATCAGGGGGCTCCTACGAGCAGTACGTC. This codes for CASSPSGGSYEQYV. This sequence joins TRBV28 and TRBJ2-7, with 7 positions matching TRBD1. The CDR3 length is 14 residues. Germline V CDR1 and CDR2: MDHEN, SYDVKM. After removal of 5 bases from V and 0 bases from J, the junction contained 4 bases not matched to a gene.

The chain couples TRBV6-6 to TRBJ2-4, with a weak D call TRBD1 (5 bases). Trimming pared 4 bases from V and 1 base from J, leaving 14 bases between. The CDR3 extends over 16 amino acids. Germline V gene sequence: CDR1 MNHNY, CDR2 SVGAGI (reference sequence). DNA for the CDR3: TGTGCCAGCAGTTTCCCCCCAGGGTTCGCCAAAAACATTCAGTACTTC. This translates into CASSFPPGFAKNIQYF.

This chain links TRBV28 with TRBJ2-7, with TRBD1 matching over 10 bases. V shed 6 bases, J shed 3 bases, and the junction held 8 bases outside the gene matches. This CDR3 comprises 15 residues. Germline V gene lookup returns CDR1 MDHEN and CDR2 SYDVKM. The CDR3 reads CASRSGTGELYEQYF. The DNA of the CDR3 is TGTGCCAGCAGATCCGGGACAGGGGAACTCTACGAGCAGTACTTC.

The chain employs TRBV4-3 and TRBJ2-1; 12 bases map to TRBD2. Germline assignment: CDR1 LGHNA and CDR2 YSLEER. With V trimmed by 0 bases and J by 6 bases, 3 bases remained unmatched. The CDR3 has 16 residues. The CDR3, as DNA: TGCGCCAGCAGCCAAGATCGGACTAGCGGGGTCAATGAGCAGTTCTTC. This translates into CASSQDRTSGVNEQFF.

The chain links TRBV27 to TRBJ1-1, with 8 bases identical to TRBD1. After removal of 6 bases from V and 3 bases from J, the junction contained 6 bases not matched to a gene. The CDR3 is 14 residues long. From germline, CDR1 is MNHEY and CDR2 SMNVEV (reference sequence). Here the CDR3 DNA reads TGTGCCAGCAGAAGCAGGGGGCTTCACACTGAAGCTTTCTTT. As protein: CASRSRGLHTEAFF.

J is TRBJ2-7 and V is TRBV15, with 8 bases identical to TRBD2. J lost 3 bases, V lost 1 base, and 8 bases had no gene match. Germline CDR1 LNHNV, CDR2 YYDKDF (reference sequence). The CDR3 has 16 residues. CDR3 in DNA: TGTGCCACCAGCAGAGGGGGGGTAGCGGGACTCTACGAGCAGTACTTC. This encodes CATSRGGVAGLYEQYF.

The gene calls are TRBV6-5 and TRBJ1-6, with D possibly matching TRBD1 (6 bases). The CDR3 loop spans 15 amino acids. V was shortened by 7 bases and J by 7 bases, with 17 bases between the two germline ends. CDR1 and CDR2 from the germline V gene are MNHEY and SVGAGI. The CDR3 sequence is CASTAQGGSNSPLHF. CDR3 DNA sequence: TGTGCCAGCACCGCACAGGGCGGTAGCAATTCACCCCTCCACTTT.

The V and J genes are TRBV5-5 and TRBJ2-5, with TRBD1 matching 7 bases. The CDR3 has 14 amino acids. Germline-derived CDR1 and CDR2 are SGHKS and YYEKEE (reference sequence). V lost 4 bases, J lost 5 bases, and 8 bases stayed unmatched. The CDR3: CASSPGTARETQYF. Written as DNA, the CDR3 is TGTGCCAGCAGCCCGGGGACAGCTCGGGAGACCCAGTACTTC.

This chain connects TRBV5-1 to TRBJ2-6, with a tentative D call TRBD2 (6 bases). Germline V CDR1 and CDR2: SGHRS, YFSETQ. Trimming shortened V by 5 bases and J by 0 bases, and 12 bases separated the two germline ends. This CDR3 is 16 amino acids long. CDR3 sequence: CASRLADNSGANVLTF. For the CDR3, the DNA is TGCGCCAGCAGGTTAGCGGATAACTCTGGGGCCAACGTCCTGACTTTC.

The V and J genes are TRBV7-2 and TRBJ2-5; 7 nucleotides line up with TRBD1. V trimming: 3 bases; J trimming: 5 bases; junction bases outside the gene matches: 6. The V gene's germline CDR1 is SGHTA and CDR2 FQGNSA. The CDR3 covers 14 residues. The CDR3 DNA reads TGTGCCAGCAGCTTGACAGGGAGCCGGGAGACCCAGTACTTC. Protein: CASSLTGSRETQYF.

This sequence joins TRBV19 and TRBJ1-5, with no clear D. The CDR3 sequence is 14 residues long. V lost 3 bases to trimming and J lost 6 bases, with 12 bases between them. Germline CDR1 is LNHDA and CDR2 is SQIVND (reference sequence). CDR3 bases: TGTGCCAGTAGTATCCAGCCGGCAGGTCAGCCCCAGCATTTT. Protein product: CASSIQPAGQPQHF.

The CDR3 loop reads CSVWTGSLYEQYF. The CDR3 DNA follows: TGCAGCGTTTGGACAGGGTCACTCTACGAGCAGTACTTC. This rearrangement joins TRBV29-1 to TRBJ2-7; TRBD1 matches at 8 bases. Germline V gives CDR1 SQVTM, CDR2 ANQGSEA. With V trimmed by 5 bases and J by 3 bases, 6 bases remained unmatched. The CDR3 is 13 amino acids.

The chain has TRBV11-3 and TRBJ2-1; perhaps TRBD2 as D (6 bases). V lost 1 base, J lost 4 bases, and 11 bases lay in between. This CDR3 has 15 residues. CDR1 and CDR2 from the germline V gene are SGHNT and YENEEA. In nucleotides, the CDR3 is TGTGCCAGCAGCTTAGGCGGGACGCATTACAATGAGCAGTTCTTC. Translated, it gives CASSLGGTHYNEQFF.

This chain uses TRBV5-4 with TRBJ2-1; 13 bases are shared with TRBD2. V was clipped by 3 bases and J by 12 bases; unmatched bases: 9. Germline CDR1 is SGHNT and CDR2 is YYREEE (reference sequence). CDR3 size: 15 residues. The CDR3 region is CASSSGLAGAILQFF. In DNA form, the CDR3 reads TGTGCCAGCAGCTCTGGACTAGCGGGGGCCATTCTGCAGTTCTTC.

The chain combines TRBV4-3 with TRBJ1-4, with a tentative D call TRBD1 (5 bases). Germline V lookup: CDR1 LGHNA, CDR2 YSLEER. With 0 bases removed from V and 3 bases from J, the gap between germline ends came to 11 bases. The CDR3 covers 16 residues. The CDR3 loop reads CASSQDRVRANEKLFF. CDR3 coding DNA: TGCGCCAGCAGCCAAGACAGGGTTAGGGCTAATGAAAAACTGTTTTTT.

The chain combines TRBV2 with TRBJ2-7; D is ambiguous. The V and J ends lost 1 base and 3 bases respectively, with 4 bases between them. Per germline, CDR1 SNHLY and CDR2 FYNNEI. The CDR3 runs to 12 residues. CDR3 bases: TGTGCCAGCAGTGAAGTCAGCTACGAGCAGTACTTC. Translating gives CASSEVSYEQYF.

This chain uses TRBV4-2 with TRBJ1-4, with 8 bases lining up with TRBD1. CDR3 length: 14 amino acids. Germline V gene data show CDR1 as LGHNA and CDR2 as YNFKEQ. J was trimmed by 7 bases and V by 5 bases; bases with no gene match: 6. The CDR3 is CASSLQGDREKLFF. CDR3 nucleotides: TGTGCCAGCAGCTTACAGGGGGATCGTGAAAAACTGTTTTTT.

This chain links TRBV18 with TRBJ1-4; possible D gene TRBD1, 6 bases. The V end lost 5 bases, the J end lost 5 bases, and 15 bases lay between the germline ends. CDR3 size: 15 residues. Looked up from germline, CDR1 is KGHSH and CDR2 is LQKENI. CDR3 bases: TGTGCCAGCTCAAGAACGGGACAAACGAATGAAAAACTGTTTTTT. Protein sequence: CASSRTGQTNEKLFF.

V is TRBV7-9 and J is TRBJ2-7; TRBD2 might be the D (6 bases). With 4 bases removed from V and 2 bases from J, the gap between germline ends came to 18 bases. Germline V gene data show CDR1 as SEHNR and CDR2 as FQNEAQ (reference sequence). The CDR3 is 16 residues long. The CDR3: CASSSTRAGLPYEQYF. In DNA, the CDR3 is TGTGCCAGCAGCTCTACTAGGGCCGGACTACCCTACGAGCAGTACTTC.

The chain is built from TRBV18 and TRBJ2-1; 11 positions agree with TRBD2. The germline CDR1 and CDR2 sequences are KGHSH and LQKENI. There are 15 residues in the CDR3. J lost 6 bases, V lost 5 bases, and 6 bases had no gene match. The CDR3: CASSILAGVSNEQFF. The DNA of the CDR3 is TGTGCCAGCTCAATACTAGCGGGAGTGAGCAATGAGCAGTTCTTC.

The chain joins TRBV10-3 to TRBJ2-3, with a possible D match to TRBD2 (6 bases). Trimming stripped 5 bases from V and 1 base from J, with 10 bases between. There are 14 residues in the CDR3. CDR1 and CDR2 from the germline V gene are ENHRY and SYGVKD. In nucleotides, the CDR3 is TGTGCCATCAGTATGACTAGGGGCACAGATACGCAGTATTTT. Translation: CAISMTRGTDTQYF.

This chain connects TRBV20-1 to TRBJ2-5; 10 nucleotides line up with TRBD2. Germline CDR1 and CDR2: DFQATT and SNEGSKA (reference sequence). The CDR3 is 15 amino acids. V dropped 3 bases and J dropped 5; count of bases not matched to a gene: 9. DNA for the CDR3: TGCAGTGCTAGTGGGGCTAGCGGGAGTGTGGAGACCCAGTACTTC. Amino acids: CSASGASGSVETQYF.

In its sample, this clone was seen a few times. The rearrangement joins TRBV10-1 to TRBJ2-7, with 13 bases aligning to TRBD2. V shed 8 bases, J shed 2 bases, and the junction held 3 bases outside the gene matches. Germline CDR1 and CDR2: WNHNN and SYGVQD (reference sequence). The CDR3 is 14 residues long. The CDR3 region has the DNA TGCGCCAGCCCCGGGACTAGCGGGACCTACGAGCAGTACGTC. Translation gives CASPGTSGTYEQYV.

The rearrangement uses TRBV5-5 and TRBJ1-4; D is undetermined. The CDR3 spans 13 residues. CDR1 and CDR2 (germline): SGHKS, YYEKEE (reference sequence). Trimming removed 5 bases at V and 6 bases at J, with 11 bases between. CDR3 in DNA: TGTGCCAGCAGTCCAGGCCCCCATGAAAAACTGTTTTTT. This gives the protein CASSPGPHEKLFF.

The V gene is TRBV10-2, the J gene TRBJ1-5; 7 bases match TRBD1. V shed 4 bases, J shed 0 bases, and the junction held 6 bases outside the gene matches. The germline gives CDR1 WSHSY, CDR2 SAAADI. The CDR3 has 16 amino acids. The CDR3 DNA sequence: TGCGCCAGCAGTGGAGCAGGGGGTCCTAGCAATCAGCCCCAGCATTTT. Protein sequence: CASSGAGGPSNQPQHF.

This clone appeared once. The rearrangement uses TRBV7-9 and TRBJ2-1; D call uncertain. Trimming removed 5 bases from V and 7 bases from J, with 9 bases in between. CDR1 and CDR2 (germline): SEHNR, FQNEAQ (reference sequence). CDR3 length: 12 residues. DNA for the CDR3: TGTGCCAGCAGCGACCCTAGGAATGAGCAGTTCTTC. Translation: CASSDPRNEQFF.

The rearrangement links TRBV14 to TRBJ2-4; TRBD1 is a possible D gene (6 bases). Per the germline V gene, CDR1 is SGHDN and CDR2 is FVKESK. CDR3 length: 14 residues. Trimming stripped 0 bases from V and 7 bases from J, with 10 bases between. CDR3 protein: CASSQEKGVNIQYF. CDR3 sequence (DNA): TGTGCCAGCAGCCAAGAAAAGGGGGTGAACATTCAGTACTTC.

This sequence joins TRBV19 and TRBJ2-7; TRBD2 matches 12 bases. With V trimmed by 5 bases and J by 4 bases, 6 bases remained unmatched. The germline gives CDR1 LNHDA, CDR2 SQIVND (reference sequence). The CDR3 runs to 15 residues. The CDR3 spells CASSPRTSGMYEQYF. The DNA for the CDR3 is TGTGCCAGTAGTCCCAGGACTAGCGGGATGTACGAGCAGTACTTC.